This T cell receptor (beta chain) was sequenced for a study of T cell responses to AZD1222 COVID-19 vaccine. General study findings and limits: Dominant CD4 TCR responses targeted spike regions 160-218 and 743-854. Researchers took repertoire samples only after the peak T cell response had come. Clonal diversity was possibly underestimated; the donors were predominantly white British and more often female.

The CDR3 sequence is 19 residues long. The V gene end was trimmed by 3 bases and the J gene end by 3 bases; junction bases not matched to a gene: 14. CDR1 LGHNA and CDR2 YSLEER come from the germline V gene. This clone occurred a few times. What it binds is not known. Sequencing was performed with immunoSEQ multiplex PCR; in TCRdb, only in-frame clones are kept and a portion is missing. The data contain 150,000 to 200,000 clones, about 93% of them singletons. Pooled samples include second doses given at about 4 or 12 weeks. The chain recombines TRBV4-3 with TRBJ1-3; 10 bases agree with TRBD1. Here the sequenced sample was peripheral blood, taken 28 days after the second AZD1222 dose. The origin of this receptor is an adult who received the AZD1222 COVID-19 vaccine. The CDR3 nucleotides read TGCGCCAGCAGCCATCACGCCAGCGGGACAGGGGTGGTTGGAAACACCATATATTTT. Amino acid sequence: CASSHHASGTGVVGNTIYF.